A selection of T cell receptor beta chains follows, all from one sample in a study of shared clonotypes between healthy human individuals. Clones were read by immunoSEQ multiplex PCR, and TCRdb kept only the in-frame ones, dropping some. Of 1,400,000 or so clones in the sample, 97% to 99% were seen once. Material for sequencing was naive CD4+ T cells sorted from blood. Every receptor here comes from a man aged 25 to 40 in good health. CDR3s include the opening cysteine and the closing phenylalanine or tryptophan. The order of the fields is CDR3 protein, CDR3 DNA, V gene, clone size, D gene, J gene. D genes are given only for firm matches. Size is omitted from some rows. Given values are once, few, many or a class for expanded clones.

cdr3_aa: CASRADRVNGELFF; cdr3_nt: TGTGCCAGCAGAGCGGACAGGGTGAACGGGGAGCTGTTTTTT; v_call: TRBV6-5; clone_size: once; d_call: TRBD1; j_call: TRBJ2-2
cdr3_aa: CASSSRAPNTGELFF; cdr3_nt: TGTGCCAGCAGCTCCAGGGCCCCGAACACCGGGGAGCTGTTTTTT; v_call: TRBV9; clone_size: NA; d_call: NA; j_call: TRBJ2-2
cdr3_aa: CASSLAAQGETQYF; cdr3_nt: TGCGCCAGCAGCTTGGCCGCACAGGGAGAGACCCAGTACTTC; v_call: TRBV5-1; clone_size: NA; d_call: NA; j_call: TRBJ2-5
cdr3_aa: CATHRVNEQFF; cdr3_nt: TGTGCCACCCATCGCGTAAATGAGCAGTTCTTC; v_call: TRBV6-5; clone_size: NA; d_call: NA; j_call: TRBJ2-1
cdr3_aa: CASSLTSSSYNEQFF; cdr3_nt: TGTGCCAGCAGCTTAACCTCGAGCTCCTACAATGAGCAGTTCTTC; v_call: TRBV7-3; clone_size: NA; d_call: NA; j_call: TRBJ2-1
cdr3_aa: CASSLEPYEQYF; cdr3_nt: TGCGCCAGCAGCTTGGAGCCCTACGAGCAGTACTTC; v_call: TRBV5-1; clone_size: NA; d_call: NA; j_call: TRBJ2-7
cdr3_aa: CASTVRGSTYEQYF; cdr3_nt: TGTGCCAGCACCGTGAGGGGATCTACCTACGAGCAGTACTTC; v_call: TRBV28; clone_size: once; d_call: NA; j_call: TRBJ2-7
cdr3_aa: CASSFLSGLAGELFF; cdr3_nt: TGTGCCAGCAGTTTCCTTTCTGGTCTGGCCGGGGAGCTGTTTTTT; v_call: TRBV28; clone_size: NA; d_call: NA; j_call: TRBJ2-2
cdr3_aa: CASSLASQETQYF; cdr3_nt: TGTGCCAGCAGCTTAGCCAGCCAAGAGACCCAGTACTTC; v_call: TRBV7-2; clone_size: NA; d_call: NA; j_call: TRBJ2-5
cdr3_aa: CASRTTTKQYF; cdr3_nt: TGTGCCAGCAGAACAACGACGAAGCAGTACTTC; v_call: TRBV28; clone_size: NA; d_call: NA; j_call: TRBJ2-7
cdr3_aa: CSVVSPTQETQYF; cdr3_nt: TGCAGCGTTGTCTCACCGACGCAAGAGACCCAGTACTTC; v_call: TRBV29-1; clone_size: NA; d_call: NA; j_call: TRBJ2-5
cdr3_aa: CASSHPGTVTDEQFF; cdr3_nt: TGTGCCAGCAGTCACCCCGGGACAGTTACCGATGAGCAGTTCTTC; v_call: TRBV5-4; clone_size: NA; d_call: TRBD1; j_call: TRBJ2-1
cdr3_aa: CASSLIVAVEQFF; cdr3_nt: TGTGCCAGCAGCTTAATCGTGGCGGTTGAGCAGTTCTTC; v_call: TRBV7-9; clone_size: NA; d_call: NA; j_call: TRBJ2-1
cdr3_aa: CASSQREGRMVDTQYF; cdr3_nt: TGTGCCAGCAGCCAGCGGGAGGGCCGAATGGTGGATACGCAGTATTTT; v_call: TRBV28; clone_size: NA; d_call: TRBD2; j_call: TRBJ2-3
cdr3_aa: CASSNAAFSGNTIYF; cdr3_nt: TGCGCCAGCAGCAATGCTGCATTCTCTGGAAACACCATATATTTT; v_call: TRBV5-1; clone_size: NA; d_call: NA; j_call: TRBJ1-3
cdr3_aa: CASTRLAGAPHEQYF; cdr3_nt: TGCGCCAGCACTCGACTAGCGGGAGCCCCCCACGAGCAGTACTTC; v_call: TRBV10-2; clone_size: NA; d_call: TRBD2; j_call: TRBJ2-7
cdr3_aa: CASSPGTGEQYF; cdr3_nt: TGTGCCAGCAGCCCCGGGACAGGGGAGCAGTACTTC; v_call: TRBV28; clone_size: NA; d_call: TRBD1; j_call: TRBJ2-7
cdr3_aa: CSVEGGANTGELFF; cdr3_nt: TGCAGCGTTGAGGGGGGTGCCAACACCGGGGAGCTGTTTTTT; v_call: TRBV29-1; clone_size: NA; d_call: NA; j_call: TRBJ2-2
cdr3_aa: CASRLLGVTQYF; cdr3_nt: TGTGCCAGCAGACTTTTAGGGGTTACGCAGTATTTT; v_call: TRBV11-2; clone_size: NA; d_call: NA; j_call: TRBJ2-3
cdr3_aa: CASSYSGGGYTF; cdr3_nt: TGTGCCAGCAGTTACTCCGGGGGTGGCTACACCTTC; v_call: TRBV6-5; clone_size: NA; d_call: NA; j_call: TRBJ1-2
cdr3_aa: CASSVTTGLGSYGYTF; cdr3_nt: TGTGCCAGCTCAGTTACGACAGGGTTGGGGAGCTATGGCTACACCTTC; v_call: TRBV18; clone_size: once; d_call: TRBD1; j_call: TRBJ1-2
cdr3_aa: CASSLGRAGSYNEQFF; cdr3_nt: TGTGCCAGCAGCTTGGGGCGGGCGGGGTCCTACAATGAGCAGTTCTTC; v_call: TRBV5-4; clone_size: NA; d_call: NA; j_call: TRBJ2-1
cdr3_aa: CAPRGRAYYEQYF; cdr3_nt: TGTGCCCCTAGGGGCAGGGCTTATTACGAGCAGTACTTC; v_call: TRBV19; clone_size: NA; d_call: NA; j_call: TRBJ2-7
cdr3_aa: CASSRSGTEQFF; cdr3_nt: TGTGCCAGCAGTCGGTCCGGGACTGAGCAGTTCTTC; v_call: TRBV6-5; clone_size: NA; d_call: NA; j_call: TRBJ2-1
cdr3_aa: CASGRNEQFF; cdr3_nt: TGTGCCAGCGGGAGGAATGAGCAGTTCTTC; v_call: TRBV2; clone_size: NA; d_call: NA; j_call: TRBJ2-1
cdr3_aa: CASSLRGRVAANYGYTF; cdr3_nt: TGTGCCAGCAGTTTAAGGGGCAGGGTAGCTGCTAACTATGGCTACACCTTC; v_call: TRBV27; clone_size: NA; d_call: NA; j_call: TRBJ1-2
cdr3_aa: CASSPLPLPNYGYTF; cdr3_nt: TGTGCCAGCAGTCCACTCCCTCTCCCTAACTATGGCTACACCTTC; v_call: TRBV27; clone_size: NA; d_call: NA; j_call: TRBJ1-2
cdr3_aa: CASSSSGLATDTQYF; cdr3_nt: TGTGCCAGCAGTTCATCGGGGTTAGCCACAGATACGCAGTATTTT; v_call: TRBV6-5; clone_size: NA; d_call: NA; j_call: TRBJ2-3
cdr3_aa: CASSLLDTGGRQYF; cdr3_nt: TGTGCCAGCAGCTTATTGGATACCGGGGGGCGCCAGTACTTC; v_call: TRBV7-9; clone_size: NA; d_call: NA; j_call: TRBJ2-5
cdr3_aa: CASSPSQETQYF; cdr3_nt: TGTGCCAGCTCACCCAGCCAAGAGACCCAGTACTTC; v_call: TRBV18; clone_size: NA; d_call: NA; j_call: TRBJ2-5
cdr3_aa: CATSRAGQGAWAFF; cdr3_nt: TGTGCCACCAGCAGAGCCGGACAGGGGGCGTGGGCTTTCTTT; v_call: TRBV15; clone_size: NA; d_call: TRBD1; j_call: TRBJ1-1
cdr3_aa: CASSPNVYEKLFF; cdr3_nt: TGTGCCAGCTCACCAAATGTATATGAAAAACTGTTTTTT; v_call: TRBV18; clone_size: NA; d_call: NA; j_call: TRBJ1-4
cdr3_aa: CASSLGPGANEQYF; cdr3_nt: TGCGCCAGCAGCTTGGGTCCGGGGGCTAACGAGCAGTACTTC; v_call: TRBV5-1; clone_size: NA; d_call: NA; j_call: TRBJ2-7
cdr3_aa: CASSWGYGEKLFF; cdr3_nt: TGTGCCAGCAGTTGGGGATATGGGGAAAAACTGTTTTTT; v_call: TRBV27; clone_size: NA; d_call: NA; j_call: TRBJ1-4
cdr3_aa: CSVEEGEGFRGGYTF; cdr3_nt: TGCAGCGTTGAAGAGGGAGAAGGGTTCCGGGGCGGCTACACCTTC; v_call: TRBV29-1; clone_size: NA; d_call: NA; j_call: TRBJ1-2
cdr3_aa: CASAMGGEGQPQHF; cdr3_nt: TGTGCCAGTGCGATGGGTGGGGAGGGGCAGCCCCAGCATTTT; v_call: TRBV21-1; clone_size: NA; d_call: NA; j_call: TRBJ1-5
cdr3_aa: CASSLSSGISDTQYF; cdr3_nt: TGTGCCAGTAGTCTCTCTAGCGGGATAAGTGATACGCAGTATTTT; v_call: TRBV19; clone_size: NA; d_call: TRBD2; j_call: TRBJ2-3
cdr3_aa: CASSTGRDTQYF; cdr3_nt: TGTGCCAGCTCAACCGGTAGAGATACGCAGTATTTT; v_call: TRBV18; clone_size: NA; d_call: NA; j_call: TRBJ2-3
cdr3_aa: CSVLSGALRHEQYF; cdr3_nt: TGCAGCGTTTTATCGGGGGCCCTCCGCCACGAGCAGTACTTC; v_call: TRBV29-1; clone_size: NA; d_call: NA; j_call: TRBJ2-7
cdr3_aa: CASSDRGEQYF; cdr3_nt: TGCGCCAGCAGTGACAGGGGCGAGCAGTACTTC; v_call: TRBV10-2; clone_size: NA; d_call: NA; j_call: TRBJ2-7
cdr3_aa: CASSQGREPDTQYF; cdr3_nt: TGTGCCAGCAGCCAAGGGCGGGAGCCAGATACGCAGTATTTT; v_call: TRBV4-2; clone_size: NA; d_call: TRBD2; j_call: TRBJ2-3
cdr3_aa: CASIAGGQPQHF; cdr3_nt: TGTGCCTCAATCGCGGGGGGCCAGCCCCAGCATTTT; v_call: TRBV28; clone_size: NA; d_call: NA; j_call: TRBJ1-5
cdr3_aa: CASSLLDRDTEAFF; cdr3_nt: TGTGCCAGCTCACTTTTGGACAGGGACACTGAAGCTTTCTTT; v_call: TRBV18; clone_size: NA; d_call: TRBD1; j_call: TRBJ1-1
cdr3_aa: CASTPPGSYEQYF; cdr3_nt: TGTGCCAGCACGCCCCCCGGTTCCTACGAGCAGTACTTC; v_call: TRBV28; clone_size: once; d_call: NA; j_call: TRBJ2-7
cdr3_aa: CASSAGGRAYEQYF; cdr3_nt: TGTGCCAGCAGTGCGGGTGGGAGGGCCTACGAGCAGTACTTC; v_call: TRBV6-1; clone_size: NA; d_call: TRBD2; j_call: TRBJ2-7
cdr3_aa: CASSQVPGANVLTF; cdr3_nt: TGCGCCAGCAGCCAAGTTCCCGGGGCCAACGTCCTGACTTTC; v_call: TRBV4-3; clone_size: NA; d_call: NA; j_call: TRBJ2-6
cdr3_aa: CASSLLVNEQFF; cdr3_nt: TGTGCCAGCAGCTTACTAGTCAATGAGCAGTTCTTC; v_call: TRBV28; clone_size: NA; d_call: NA; j_call: TRBJ2-1
cdr3_aa: CASSDLYGYTF; cdr3_nt: TGCGCCAGCAGTGACCTCTATGGCTACACCTTC; v_call: TRBV10-2; clone_size: NA; d_call: NA; j_call: TRBJ1-2
cdr3_aa: CAISDQQPDTQYF; cdr3_nt: TGTGCCATCAGTGACCAACAGCCAGATACGCAGTATTTT; v_call: TRBV10-3; clone_size: NA; d_call: NA; j_call: TRBJ2-3
cdr3_aa: CASSFITSRGYTF; cdr3_nt: TGTGCCAGCAGTTTTATCACGTCGCGTGGCTACACCTTC; v_call: TRBV28; clone_size: once; d_call: NA; j_call: TRBJ1-2
cdr3_aa: CASSPDGPLNYGYTF; cdr3_nt: TGTGCCAGCTCACCAGACGGACCGCTAAACTATGGCTACACCTTC; v_call: TRBV18; clone_size: NA; d_call: NA; j_call: TRBJ1-2
cdr3_aa: CASSTTSGGWGNQPQHF; cdr3_nt: TGTGCCAGCAGTACCACGTCCGGGGGCTGGGGCAATCAGCCCCAGCATTTT; v_call: TRBV27; clone_size: NA; d_call: NA; j_call: TRBJ1-5
cdr3_aa: CASSPGRTRGWDTEAFF; cdr3_nt: TGTGCCAGCAGTCCCGGACGGACCAGGGGCTGGGACACTGAAGCTTTCTTT; v_call: TRBV28; clone_size: NA; d_call: NA; j_call: TRBJ1-1
cdr3_aa: CASSLGAMEEKLFF; cdr3_nt: TGTGCCAGCAGCTTGGGGGCGATGGAAGAAAAACTGTTTTTT; v_call: TRBV7-2; clone_size: NA; d_call: NA; j_call: TRBJ1-4
cdr3_aa: CSVEGGKISYNEQFF; cdr3_nt: TGCAGCGTTGAGGGGGGCAAGATCTCCTACAATGAGCAGTTCTTC; v_call: TRBV29-1; clone_size: NA; d_call: NA; j_call: TRBJ2-1
cdr3_aa: CASSLYPGLAGGRETQYF; cdr3_nt: TGTGCCAGCAGCTTATATCCGGGACTAGCGGGAGGGCGGGAGACCCAGTACTTC; v_call: TRBV7-8; clone_size: NA; d_call: TRBD2; j_call: TRBJ2-5
cdr3_aa: CASSKAVVGGFYEQYF; cdr3_nt: TGTGCCAGCAGCAAAGCGGTTGTAGGGGGTTTTTACGAGCAGTACTTC; v_call: TRBV21-1; clone_size: NA; d_call: NA; j_call: TRBJ2-7